Presented here are 24 T cell receptor beta chains from one specimen sequenced in a study of OX40 agonist ivuxolimab in advanced cancers. Sequenced by immunoSEQ multiplex PCR; TCRdb stores in-frame clones only, minus some. The sample lists 100,000 to 150,000 clones, around 92% seen once, with approximately 0.81% in the top ten. This specimen was CD4+ or CD8+ T cells sorted from blood, taken in a trial of the OX40 agonist ivuxolimab. Receptors were obtained from an adult with an advanced solid tumor such as melanoma, head and neck, liver or kidney cancer.

The chain links TRBV11-3 to TRBJ1-1, with D possibly TRBD1 on 5 matching bases. Trimming stripped 7 bases from V and 10 bases from J, with 16 bases between. In germline, CDR1 is SGHNT, CDR2 YENEEA. CDR3 length: 12 amino acids. CDR3: CASTWEGGAAFF. CDR3 DNA sequence: TGTGCCAGCACCTGGGAGGGAGGGGCAGCTTTCTTT.

The gene calls are TRBV9 and TRBJ2-1, with D possibly TRBD1 on 5 matching bases. The germline V and J ends were trimmed by 4 bases and 8 bases, with 13 bases remaining between them. The CDR3 is 13 amino acids. Germline V gives CDR1 SGDLS, CDR2 YYNGEE. For the CDR3, the DNA is TGTGCCAGCAGCCCGCCAAGGGGCTATGAGCAGTTCTTC. Translated, it gives CASSPPRGYEQFF.

The gene calls are TRBV7-2 and TRBJ2-5; 8 nucleotides align to TRBD2. Germline CDR1 is SGHTA and CDR2 is FQGNSA. V trimming: 4 bases; J trimming: 5 bases; junction bases outside the gene matches: 12. This CDR3 spans 16 amino acids. The CDR3 reads CASSYRRSGSTETQYF. In DNA form, the CDR3 reads TGTGCCAGCAGCTATCGGCGGAGCGGGAGTACGGAGACCCAGTACTTC.

This chain links TRBV27 with TRBJ2-3; 7 nucleotides align to TRBD2. Germline V lookup: CDR1 MNHEY, CDR2 SMNVEV (reference sequence). The CDR3 extends over 14 amino acids. The V and J ends lost 2 bases and 6 bases, in that order; junction bases with no gene match: 5. CDR3 amino acids: CASSLGLVGDTQYF. Here the CDR3 DNA reads TGTGCCAGCAGTTTAGGACTAGTTGGGGATACGCAGTATTTT.

The chain uses TRBV5-4 and TRBJ2-1; D is possibly TRBD2 (5 bases). The germline V gene encodes CDR1 SGHNT and CDR2 YYREEE (reference sequence). V was trimmed by 0 bases and J by 3 bases, leaving 16 bases between them. The CDR3 runs to 17 residues. The CDR3 protein is CASSLARTGNFYNEQFF. CDR3 nucleotides: TGTGCCAGCAGCTTGGCCCGGACGGGAAATTTCTACAATGAGCAGTTCTTC.

The chain recombines TRBV9 with TRBJ2-3; the D is unclear. In germline, CDR1 is SGDLS, CDR2 YYNGEE. The CDR3 runs to 16 residues. The V gene lost 1 base and the J gene lost 0 bases, with 12 bases spanning the gap. In DNA form, the CDR3 reads TGTGCCAGCAGCGTATTGTCCAGCCTTAGCACAGATACGCAGTATTTT. This sequence encodes CASSVLSSLSTDTQYF.

The rearrangement joins TRBV10-1 to TRBJ2-2, with no clear D. The CDR3 contains 12 residues. Looked up from germline, CDR1 is WNHNN and CDR2 is SYGVQD (reference sequence). V shed 3 bases and J shed 3 bases, with 2 bases lying between them. The CDR3 bases are TGCGCCAGCAGTGAAGACACCGGGGAGCTGTTTTTT. Amino acids: CASSEDTGELFF.

The chain uses TRBV15 and TRBJ2-7, with D possibly being TRBD1 (6 bases). There are 14 residues in the CDR3. Per germline, CDR1 LNHNV and CDR2 YYDKDF (reference sequence). The V gene lost 3 bases and the J gene lost 3 bases, with 12 bases spanning the gap. This CDR3 reads CATSSQTGGYEQYF. The CDR3 DNA sequence: TGTGCCACCAGCAGCCAGACAGGCGGCTACGAGCAGTACTTC.

This clone was seen only once. The gene calls are TRBV7-8 and TRBJ1-1; no clear D. The length of the CDR3 is 14 residues. Germline V gene data show CDR1 as SGHVS and CDR2 as FQNEAQ. Trimming pared 5 bases from V and 4 bases from J, leaving 14 bases between. DNA of the CDR3: TGTGCCAGCAGCGACGACGCCGGGATCACTGAAGCTTTCTTT. Its translation: CASSDDAGITEAFF.

The J gene is TRBJ1-5, the V gene TRBV7-3; weak D call: TRBD1 (5 bases). Looked up from germline, CDR1 is SGHTA and CDR2 is FQGTGA. V lost 0 bases and J lost 4, with 7 bases in between. The CDR3 spans 14 residues. The CDR3 sequence is CASSLTGGNQPQHF. In DNA, the CDR3 is TGTGCCAGCAGCTTAACTGGGGGAAATCAGCCCCAGCATTTT.

The chain couples TRBV9 to TRBJ2-1, with 7 nucleotides matching TRBD2. The CDR3 is 16 residues long. The germline CDR1 and CDR2 sequences are SGDLS and YYNGEE. The V segment lost 0 bases and the J segment 1 base; nucleotides outside the gene matches: 4. The CDR3: CASSVGWGGSYNEQFF. The CDR3 region has the DNA TGTGCCAGCAGCGTAGGTTGGGGGGGTTCCTACAATGAGCAGTTCTTC.

The V and J genes are TRBV29-1 and TRBJ2-7; D may be TRBD2 (5 bases). The CDR3 runs to 15 residues. Deletions cut 0 bases from V and 4 bases from J, with 16 bases between. Germline V gene lookup returns CDR1 SQVTM and CDR2 ANQGSEA. The CDR3 sequence: CSVEDGDREVYEQYF. The CDR3 nucleotides are TGCAGCGTTGAAGATGGGGATCGGGAAGTGTACGAGCAGTACTTC.

The V gene is TRBV18, the J gene TRBJ1-5, with a tentative D call TRBD1 (5 bases). The CDR3 has 13 amino acids. V dropped 3 bases and J dropped 5 bases, with 8 bases sitting between them. Germline-derived CDR1 and CDR2 are KGHSH and LQKENI. CDR3 sequence reads: CASSPMTDQPQHF. The CDR3 DNA sequence: TGTGCCAGCTCACCCATGACAGATCAGCCCCAGCATTTT.

J is TRBJ2-3 and V is TRBV2; D is undetermined. CDR1 SNHLY and CDR2 FYNNEI come from the germline V gene. The CDR3 spans 14 residues. The germline V and J ends were trimmed by 7 bases and 2 bases, with 13 bases remaining between them. The CDR3 region is CASTIEYSTDTQYF. CDR3 nucleotides: TGTGCCAGCACCATAGAGTACTCCACAGATACGCAGTATTTT.

The V call is TRBV6-5, the J call TRBJ2-5; D is possibly TRBD1 (5 bases). Germline V gene lookup returns CDR1 MNHEY and CDR2 SVGAGI. This CDR3 contains 16 residues. Between the trimmed V and J ends, which lost 2 bases and 2 bases, there was a span of 15 bases. CDR3 in amino acids: CASSYLPGLQQETQYF. CDR3 bases: TGTGCCAGCAGTTACCTCCCAGGGCTTCAACAAGAGACCCAGTACTTC.

The chain links TRBV6-5 to TRBJ2-6; D assignment may be TRBD1 or TRBD2 (6 bases each). Germline CDR1 and CDR2: MNHEY and SVGAGI. The CDR3 loop spans 16 amino acids. V was shortened by 0 bases and J by 2 bases, with 8 bases between the two germline ends. CDR3 amino acids: CASSYSRGAGANVLTF. The CDR3 region has the DNA TGTGCCAGCAGTTACTCGAGGGGGGCTGGGGCCAACGTCCTGACTTTC.

CDR3 in DNA: TGTGCTAGTGGACTAGACAGCAACTATGGCTACACCTTC. This sequence encodes CASGLDSNYGYTF. The chain combines TRBV12-5 with TRBJ1-2, with D possibly being TRBD1 (5 bases). In germline, CDR1 is LGHNT, CDR2 FRNRAP. Trimming pared 6 bases from V and 2 bases from J, leaving 10 bases between. The length of the CDR3 is 13 residues.

The J gene is TRBJ1-1, the V gene TRBV6-1, with 10 bases identical to TRBD1. V lost 5 bases to trimming and J lost 4 bases; unmatched junction nucleotides: 4. The CDR3 has 14 amino acids. CDR1 is MNHNS and CDR2 is SASEGT in the germline V gene. CDR3 sequence reads: CASSSTGGGTEAFF. The DNA for the CDR3 is TGTGCCAGCAGTTCGACAGGGGGCGGCACTGAAGCTTTCTTT.

V and J are TRBV27 and TRBJ2-2; weak D call: TRBD2 (6 bases). Germline CDR1 and CDR2: MNHEY and SMNVEV (reference sequence). The CDR3 runs to 15 residues. Trimming shortened V by 10 bases and J by 1 base, and 16 bases separated the two germline ends. The CDR3 reads CATLPGVGNTGELFF. As DNA, the CDR3 is TGTGCCACCCTCCCGGGAGTGGGGAACACCGGGGAGCTGTTTTTT.

The chain combines TRBV6-5 with TRBJ1-5; D is perhaps TRBD1 (5 bases). The CDR3 spans 13 residues. V was clipped by 4 bases and J by 5 bases, with 9 bases between them. Germline V gene sequence: CDR1 MNHEY, CDR2 SVGAGI. The CDR3 DNA is TGTGCCAGCAGTTCAGGGTCTGATCAGCCCCAGCATTTT. Translation gives CASSSGSDQPQHF.

The chain couples TRBV19 to TRBJ1-2, with no clear D. The CDR3 covers 13 residues. Germline CDR1 LNHDA, CDR2 SQIVND (reference sequence). The V end was cut by 7 bases, the J end by 1 base, with 10 bases between. The CDR3 reads CASKSDSNYGYTF. DNA for the CDR3: TGTGCCAGTAAGTCAGATAGTAACTATGGCTACACCTTC.

V gene TRBV28 combines with J gene TRBJ1-4; 10 positions match TRBD1. This CDR3 region has 13 residues. CDR1 and CDR2 from the germline V gene are MDHEN and SYDVKM. The V segment lost 3 bases and the J segment 11 bases; nucleotides outside the gene matches: 3. The CDR3 DNA reads TGTGCCAGCAGTTTCGGGACAGGGGAGAAACTGTTTTTT. It yields the protein CASSFGTGEKLFF.

As DNA, the CDR3 is TGCGCCAGCAGTCCGCGACAGGGAAAAACTGGAAACACCATATATTTT. It translates to CASSPRQGKTGNTIYF. The chain carries TRBV23-1 and TRBJ1-3; 7 nucleotides agree with TRBD1. TRBV23-1 is designated an ORF whose function remains uncertain. The CDR3 has 16 amino acids. Trimming took 4 bases from V and 2 from J; bases not matched to a gene: 8.

This clone was seen only once. The V call is TRBV10-1, the J call TRBJ2-3; 9 bases match TRBD1. This CDR3 region has 15 residues. V lost 3 bases to trimming and J lost 4 bases; unmatched junction nucleotides: 5. Germline CDR1 WNHNN, CDR2 SYGVQD (reference sequence). CDR3 sequence: CASSDGTGPADTQYF. The CDR3 bases are TGCGCCAGCAGTGATGGGACAGGGCCCGCAGATACGCAGTATTTT.